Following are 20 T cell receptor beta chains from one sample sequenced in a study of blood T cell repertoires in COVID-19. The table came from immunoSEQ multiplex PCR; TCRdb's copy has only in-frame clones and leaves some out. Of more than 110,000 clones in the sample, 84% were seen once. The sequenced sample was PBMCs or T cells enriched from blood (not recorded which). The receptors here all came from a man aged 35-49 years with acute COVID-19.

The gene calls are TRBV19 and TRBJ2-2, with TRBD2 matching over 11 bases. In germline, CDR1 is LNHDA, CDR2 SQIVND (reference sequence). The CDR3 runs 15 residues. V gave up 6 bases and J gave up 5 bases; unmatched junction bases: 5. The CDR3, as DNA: TGTGCCAGTAGGGGGACTAGCGGACTGACCGGGGAGCTGTTTTTT. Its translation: CASRGTSGLTGELFF.

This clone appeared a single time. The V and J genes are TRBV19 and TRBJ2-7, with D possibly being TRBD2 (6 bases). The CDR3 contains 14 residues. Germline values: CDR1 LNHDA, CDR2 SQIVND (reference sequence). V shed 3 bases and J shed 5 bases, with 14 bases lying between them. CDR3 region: CASSILGGSDEQYF. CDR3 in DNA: TGTGCCAGTAGTATCCTCGGAGGGAGCGACGAGCAGTACTTC.

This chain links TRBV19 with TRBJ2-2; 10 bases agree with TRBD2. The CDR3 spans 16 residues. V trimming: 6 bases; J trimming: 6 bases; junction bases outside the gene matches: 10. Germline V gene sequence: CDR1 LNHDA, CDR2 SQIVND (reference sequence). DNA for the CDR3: TGTGCCAGTAGGGATAGCGGGAGGAGCTTTGCCGGGGAGCTGTTTTTT. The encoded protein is CASRDSGRSFAGELFF.

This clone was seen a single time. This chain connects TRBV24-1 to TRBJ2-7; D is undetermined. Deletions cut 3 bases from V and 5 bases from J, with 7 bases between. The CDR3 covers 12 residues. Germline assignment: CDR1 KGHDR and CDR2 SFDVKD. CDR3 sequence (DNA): TGTGCCACCAGTGATGAGGCACACGAGCAGTACTTC. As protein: CATSDEAHEQYF.

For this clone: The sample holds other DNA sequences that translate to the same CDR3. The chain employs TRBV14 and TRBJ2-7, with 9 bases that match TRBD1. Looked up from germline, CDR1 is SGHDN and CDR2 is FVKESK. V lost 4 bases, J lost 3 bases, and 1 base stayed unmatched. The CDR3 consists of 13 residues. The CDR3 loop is CASSLGQGYEQYF. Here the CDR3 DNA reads TGTGCCAGCAGCCTGGGACAGGGCTACGAGCAGTACTTC.

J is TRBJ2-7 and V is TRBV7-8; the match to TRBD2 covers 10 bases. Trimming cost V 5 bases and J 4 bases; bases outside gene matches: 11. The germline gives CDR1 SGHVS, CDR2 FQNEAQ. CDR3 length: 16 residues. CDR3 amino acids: CASSHRGTSEGYEQYF. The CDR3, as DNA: TGTGCCAGCAGCCATCGGGGGACTAGCGAGGGATACGAGCAGTACTTC.

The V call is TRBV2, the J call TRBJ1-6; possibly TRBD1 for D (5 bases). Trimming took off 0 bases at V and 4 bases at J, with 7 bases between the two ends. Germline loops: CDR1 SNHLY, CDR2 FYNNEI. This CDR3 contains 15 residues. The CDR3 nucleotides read TGTGCCAGCAGTGAAGCGGCAGGGTATAATTCACCCCTCCACTTT. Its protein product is CASSEAAGYNSPLHF.

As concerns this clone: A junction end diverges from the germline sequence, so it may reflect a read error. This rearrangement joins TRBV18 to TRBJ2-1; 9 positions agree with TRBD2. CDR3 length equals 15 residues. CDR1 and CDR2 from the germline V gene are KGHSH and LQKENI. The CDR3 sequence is CASSPGVDSGGEPLF. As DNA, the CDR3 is TGTGCCAGCTCACCCGGGGTTGATAGCGGGGGCGAACCTCTCTTC.

The CDR3 region is CATSRFSGVEQFF. CDR3 bases: TGTGCCACCAGCAGATTTAGCGGTGTTGAGCAGTTCTTC. This chain connects TRBV15 to TRBJ2-1; perhaps TRBD2 as D (6 bases). Germline CDR1 reads LNHNV; CDR2 reads YYDKDF (reference sequence). V lost 2 bases and J lost 9, with 11 bases in between. The CDR3 is made up of 13 amino acids.

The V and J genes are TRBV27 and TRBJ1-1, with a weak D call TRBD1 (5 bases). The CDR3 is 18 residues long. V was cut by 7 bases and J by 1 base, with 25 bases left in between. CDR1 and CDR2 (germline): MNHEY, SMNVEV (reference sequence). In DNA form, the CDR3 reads TGTGCCAGCACGGCGACCTCAGGGCAGCCCTCCAGGAACACTGAAGCTTTCTTT. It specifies CASTATSGQPSRNTEAFF.

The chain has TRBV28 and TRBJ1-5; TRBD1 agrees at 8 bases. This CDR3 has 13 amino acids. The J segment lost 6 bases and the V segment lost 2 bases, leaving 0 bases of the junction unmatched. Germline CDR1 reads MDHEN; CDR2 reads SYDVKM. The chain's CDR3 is CASSLTGGQPQHF. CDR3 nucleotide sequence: TGTGCCAGCAGTTTAACAGGGGGTCAGCCCCAGCATTTT.

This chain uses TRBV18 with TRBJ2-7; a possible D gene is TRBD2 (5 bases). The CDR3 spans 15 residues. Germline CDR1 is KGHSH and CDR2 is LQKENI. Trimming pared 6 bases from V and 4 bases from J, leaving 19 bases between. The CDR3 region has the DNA TGTGCCAGCTCGCTTGACGGAACTCGGGGATACGAGCAGTACTTC. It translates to CASSLDGTRGYEQYF. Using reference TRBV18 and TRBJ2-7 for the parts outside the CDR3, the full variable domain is NAGVMQNPRHLVRRRGQEARLRCSPMKGHSHVYWYRQLPEEGLKFMVYLQKENIIDESGMPKERFSAEFPKEGPSILRIQQVVRGDSAAYFCASSLDGTRGYEQYFGPGTRLTVT.

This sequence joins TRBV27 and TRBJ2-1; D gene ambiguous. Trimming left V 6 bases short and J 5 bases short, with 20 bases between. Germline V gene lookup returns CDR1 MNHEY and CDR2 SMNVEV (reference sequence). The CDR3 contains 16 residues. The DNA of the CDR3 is TGTGCCAGCAGCATAAAAGCTAGTTATCTCCACAATGAGCAGTTCTTC. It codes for CASSIKASYLHNEQFF.

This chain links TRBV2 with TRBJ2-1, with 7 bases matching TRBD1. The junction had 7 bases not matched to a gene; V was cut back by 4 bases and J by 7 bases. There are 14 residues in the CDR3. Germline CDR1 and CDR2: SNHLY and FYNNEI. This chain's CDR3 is CASSGDRAWNEQFF. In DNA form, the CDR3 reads TGTGCCAGCAGTGGAGACAGGGCTTGGAATGAGCAGTTCTTC.

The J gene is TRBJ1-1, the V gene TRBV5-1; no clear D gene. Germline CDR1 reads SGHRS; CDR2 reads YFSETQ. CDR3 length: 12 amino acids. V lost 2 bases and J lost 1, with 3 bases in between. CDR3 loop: CASSLQNTEAFF. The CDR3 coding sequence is TGCGCCAGCAGCTTACAGAACACTGAAGCTTTCTTT.

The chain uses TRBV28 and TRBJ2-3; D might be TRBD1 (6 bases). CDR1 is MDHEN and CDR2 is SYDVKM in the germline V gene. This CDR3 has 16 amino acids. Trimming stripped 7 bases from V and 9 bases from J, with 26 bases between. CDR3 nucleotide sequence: TGTGCCAGCACCCCCGTCAGGGGTCCCCCGGAGCGGACGCAGTATTTT. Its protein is CASTPVRGPPERTQYF.

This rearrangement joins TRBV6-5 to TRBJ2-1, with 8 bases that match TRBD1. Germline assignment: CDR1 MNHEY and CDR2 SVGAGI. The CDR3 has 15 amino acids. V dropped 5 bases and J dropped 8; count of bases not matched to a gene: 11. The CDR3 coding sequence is TGTGCCAGCAGTAAAACCTCGACAGGGGTGGATGAGCAGTTCTTC. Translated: CASSKTSTGVDEQFF.

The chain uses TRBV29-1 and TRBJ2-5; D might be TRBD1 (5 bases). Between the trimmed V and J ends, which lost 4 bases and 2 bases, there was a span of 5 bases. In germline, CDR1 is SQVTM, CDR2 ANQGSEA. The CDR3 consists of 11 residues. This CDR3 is CSVGQQETQYF. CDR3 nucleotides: TGCAGCGTTGGACAGCAAGAGACCCAGTACTTC.

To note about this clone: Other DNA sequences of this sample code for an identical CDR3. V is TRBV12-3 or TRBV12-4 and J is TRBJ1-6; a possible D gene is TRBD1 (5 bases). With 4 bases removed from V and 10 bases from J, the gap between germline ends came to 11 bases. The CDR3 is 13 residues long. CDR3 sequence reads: CASSSGGFSPLHF. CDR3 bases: TGTGCCAGCAGTTCCGGGGGGTTCTCACCCCTCCACTTT.

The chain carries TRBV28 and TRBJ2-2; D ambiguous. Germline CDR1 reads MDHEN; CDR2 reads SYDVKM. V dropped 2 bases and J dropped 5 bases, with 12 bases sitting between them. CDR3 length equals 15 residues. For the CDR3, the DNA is TGTGCCAGCAGTTTAGACGGAGTTTGGACCGGGGAGCTGTTTTTT. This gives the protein CASSLDGVWTGELFF.